The subject of this entry is one T cell receptor (beta chain). Its target is not known. Trimming took off 2 bases at V and 6 bases at J, with 11 bases between the two ends. This CDR3 contains 14 residues. Germline CDR1 SNHLY, CDR2 FYNNEI. This record belongs to a study of response to subunit inactivated influenza vaccine. Study-wide findings and caveats: Only a handful of new T cells, the authors suggested, are recruited with each seasonal influenza vaccination.

From the RT-PCR reads, TCRdb called clonotypes with MiXCR, one entry per CDR3 protein. The table includes 500,000 to 600,000 distinct CDR3 sequences, about 14% detected once. This sample comprised PBMCs from blood, obtained 12 days after vaccination. V usage is TRBV2 and J usage is TRBJ1-5, with D possibly matching TRBD1 (6 bases). This sequence originates from a middle-aged man who received an inactivated influenza vaccine. The CDR3 protein is CASSERGGFQPQHF. DNA for the CDR3: TGTGCCAGCAGTGAAAGAGGGGGGTTTCAGCCCCAGCATTTT. Full variable domain (rest looked up from reference TRBV2 and TRBJ1-5): EPEVTQTPSHQVTQMGQEVILRCVPISNHLYFYWYRQILGQKVEFLVSFYNNEISEKSEIFDDQFSVERPDGSNFTLKIRSTKLEDSAMYFCASSERGGFQPQHFGDGTRLSIL.